This TCR beta chain was recorded in a study of vaccination and CD4 T cells after COVID-19. The wider study: Each person enrolled got two BNT162b2 or mRNA-1273 vaccine doses.

The CDR3 contains 15 residues. CD4+ T cells that had been cultured provided DNA sequenced with the Oncomine TCR Beta short-read assay. TCRdb processed the PCR reads anew with MiXCR; each CDR3 protein has one entry. The data contain about 13,000 distinct CDR3 sequences, roughly four fifths of them singletons. Specified treatment: approximately nine-day PBMC culture with coronavirus spike peptide pools or control peptides (ViraFEST assay). Using peptide pools, antigen-specific T cells were expanded in ViraFEST before TCRs were sequenced. Remarks on this clonotype: Its specificity is not known.

The clonotype comes from a human donor who received a COVID-19 vaccine. The chain carries TRBV21-1 and TRBJ1-1. TRBV21-1 is a pseudogene segment. This specimen was CD4+ T cells from blood, cultured in vitro, taken after SARS-CoV-2 vaccination. This CDR3 reads CASSPARWLNTEAFF. In nucleotides, the CDR3 is TGTGCCAGCAGCCCGGCAAGGTGGCTGAACACTGAAGCTTTCTTT.